The 8 T cell receptor beta chains given below trace back to one sample, sequenced in a study of blood T cell repertoires in COVID-19. The repertoire was sequenced with immunoSEQ multiplex PCR; TCRdb's copy has only in-frame clones and lacks some. This table has about 140,000 clones, 80% to 90% appearing once. Input material: PBMCs or T cells enriched from blood (not recorded which). These receptors all come from a woman aged 45-65 years with acute COVID-19.

This chain uses TRBV4-2 with TRBJ2-3; TRBD2 matches 9 bases. Trimming took 3 bases from V and 6 from J; bases not matched to a gene: 13. CDR3 length: 17 amino acids. Germline CDR1 and CDR2: LGHNA and YNFKEQ. The CDR3, as DNA: TGTGCCAGCAGCCAGGGGTATAGGGCTAGCGGGGCTGATACGCAGTATTTT. It codes for CASSQGYRASGADTQYF.

The rearrangement links TRBV3-1 (or the pseudogene TRBV3-2) to TRBJ2-5; TRBD2 might be the D (6 bases). The CDR3 is 16 amino acids. Germline CDR1 and CDR2: LGHDT and YNNKEL (reference sequence). Trimming removed 0 bases from V and 4 bases from J, with 15 bases in between. The CDR3 bases are TGTGCCAGCAGCCAAGATTTTCGCGGGATCCGAGAGACCCAGTACTTC. Its protein product is CASSQDFRGIRETQYF.

This chain uses TRBV5-1 with TRBJ2-2; no definite D call. The CDR3 is made up of 13 amino acids. The V end was cut by 4 bases, the J end by 4 bases, with 8 bases between. Germline loops: CDR1 SGHRS, CDR2 YFSETQ. The DNA for the CDR3 is TGCGCCAGCAGCATCGGGTCCACCGGGGAGCTGTTTTTT. Translated, it gives CASSIGSTGELFF.

The V call is TRBV5-5, the J call TRBJ1-4, with D perhaps TRBD1 (5 bases). Deletions cut 2 bases from V and 3 bases from J, with 17 bases between. The germline gives CDR1 SGHKS, CDR2 YYEKEE (reference sequence). The CDR3 contains 17 residues. CDR3 sequence: CASSLWDSLGANEKLFF. DNA for the CDR3: TGTGCCAGCAGCTTATGGGACTCTCTTGGGGCTAATGAAAAACTGTTTTTT.

The CDR3 DNA sequence: TGTGCCAGCAGCCAAGACCTCACCGGGGAGCTGTTTTTT. Translated: CASSQDLTGELFF. The gene calls are TRBV14 and TRBJ2-2; D remains unclear. The CDR3 runs to 13 residues. V was clipped by 0 bases and J by 4 bases, with 3 bases between them. Per the germline V gene, CDR1 is SGHDN and CDR2 is FVKESK.

The chain is built from TRBV5-6 and TRBJ2-2, with D possibly matching TRBD2 (5 bases). Trimming removed 0 bases from V and 10 bases from J, with 16 bases in between. This CDR3 is built from 15 residues. The germline gives CDR1 SGHDT, CDR2 YYEEEE. The CDR3 region is CASSLGDYTSSELFF. The CDR3 DNA follows: TGTGCCAGCAGCTTGGGAGACTATACATCGTCGGAGCTGTTTTTT.

The chain couples TRBV30 to TRBJ2-7, with a possible D match to TRBD2 (6 bases). Trimming cost V 5 bases and J 4 bases, with 18 bases left between them. The CDR3 has 14 residues. Germline V lookup: CDR1 GTSNPN, CDR2 SVGIG (reference sequence). CDR3 sequence (DNA): TGTGCCTGGGGGACCGGGACTTCACCTTACGAGCAGTACTTC. It specifies CAWGTGTSPYEQYF.

This chain joins TRBV9 and TRBJ2-1; 7 nucleotides align to TRBD1. The CDR3 consists of 16 residues. V was pared by 3 bases and J by 0 bases, with 6 bases of the junction left unmatched. Germline-derived CDR1 and CDR2 are SGDLS and YYNGEE. The CDR3 region is CASSEDRTHSYNEQFF. CDR3 nucleotide sequence: TGTGCCAGCAGCGAGGACAGGACCCACTCCTACAATGAGCAGTTCTTC.